This T cell receptor (beta chain) appears in the sequencing data of a study of T-cell reconstitution after alpha-beta-depleted transplantation in children. The CDR3 is 13 amino acids. The germline V gene has CDR1 MDHEN and CDR2 SYDVKM. V was pared by 5 bases and J by 10 bases, with 3 bases of the junction left unmatched. During its preparation, the TCRbeta library received unique molecular identifiers. TCRdb recomputed calls from the PCR reads with MiXCR, one row per CDR3 protein. In the table there are about 410,000 distinct CDR3 sequences, approximately 20% of which are singletons. The clonotype originates from a human donor who donated a stem cell graft to a child with acute myeloid leukemia. Sequenced here: PBMCs from the stem cell graft donor, sampled from the stem cell graft. The V gene is TRBV28, the J gene TRBJ2-1; TRBD1 matches at 12 bases. CDR3 nucleotides: TGTGCCAGCAGTGGGACAGGGGGCCGGGAGCAGTTCTTC. Amino acid sequence: CASSGTGGREQFF.